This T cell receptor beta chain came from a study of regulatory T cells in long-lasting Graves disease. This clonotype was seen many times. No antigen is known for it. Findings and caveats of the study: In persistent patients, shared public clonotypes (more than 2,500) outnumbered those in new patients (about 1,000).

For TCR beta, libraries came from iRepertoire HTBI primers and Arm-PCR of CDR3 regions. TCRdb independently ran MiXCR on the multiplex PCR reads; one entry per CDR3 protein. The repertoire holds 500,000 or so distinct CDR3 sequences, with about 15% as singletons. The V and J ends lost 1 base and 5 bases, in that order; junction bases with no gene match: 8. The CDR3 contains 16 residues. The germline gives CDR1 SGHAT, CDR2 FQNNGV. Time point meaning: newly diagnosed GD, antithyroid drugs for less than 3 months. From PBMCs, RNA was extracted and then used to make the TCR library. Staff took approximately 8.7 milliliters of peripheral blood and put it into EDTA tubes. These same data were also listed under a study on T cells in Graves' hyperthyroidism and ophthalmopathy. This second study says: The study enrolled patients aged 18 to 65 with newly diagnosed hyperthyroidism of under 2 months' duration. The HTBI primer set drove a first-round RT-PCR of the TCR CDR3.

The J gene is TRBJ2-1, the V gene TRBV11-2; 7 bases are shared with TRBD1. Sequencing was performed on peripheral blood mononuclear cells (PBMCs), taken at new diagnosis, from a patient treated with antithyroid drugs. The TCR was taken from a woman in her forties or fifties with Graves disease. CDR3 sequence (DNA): TGTGCCAGCAGCTTAGTGTCCAGGGACAGCCACAATGAGCAGTTCTTC. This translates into CASSLVSRDSHNEQFF.